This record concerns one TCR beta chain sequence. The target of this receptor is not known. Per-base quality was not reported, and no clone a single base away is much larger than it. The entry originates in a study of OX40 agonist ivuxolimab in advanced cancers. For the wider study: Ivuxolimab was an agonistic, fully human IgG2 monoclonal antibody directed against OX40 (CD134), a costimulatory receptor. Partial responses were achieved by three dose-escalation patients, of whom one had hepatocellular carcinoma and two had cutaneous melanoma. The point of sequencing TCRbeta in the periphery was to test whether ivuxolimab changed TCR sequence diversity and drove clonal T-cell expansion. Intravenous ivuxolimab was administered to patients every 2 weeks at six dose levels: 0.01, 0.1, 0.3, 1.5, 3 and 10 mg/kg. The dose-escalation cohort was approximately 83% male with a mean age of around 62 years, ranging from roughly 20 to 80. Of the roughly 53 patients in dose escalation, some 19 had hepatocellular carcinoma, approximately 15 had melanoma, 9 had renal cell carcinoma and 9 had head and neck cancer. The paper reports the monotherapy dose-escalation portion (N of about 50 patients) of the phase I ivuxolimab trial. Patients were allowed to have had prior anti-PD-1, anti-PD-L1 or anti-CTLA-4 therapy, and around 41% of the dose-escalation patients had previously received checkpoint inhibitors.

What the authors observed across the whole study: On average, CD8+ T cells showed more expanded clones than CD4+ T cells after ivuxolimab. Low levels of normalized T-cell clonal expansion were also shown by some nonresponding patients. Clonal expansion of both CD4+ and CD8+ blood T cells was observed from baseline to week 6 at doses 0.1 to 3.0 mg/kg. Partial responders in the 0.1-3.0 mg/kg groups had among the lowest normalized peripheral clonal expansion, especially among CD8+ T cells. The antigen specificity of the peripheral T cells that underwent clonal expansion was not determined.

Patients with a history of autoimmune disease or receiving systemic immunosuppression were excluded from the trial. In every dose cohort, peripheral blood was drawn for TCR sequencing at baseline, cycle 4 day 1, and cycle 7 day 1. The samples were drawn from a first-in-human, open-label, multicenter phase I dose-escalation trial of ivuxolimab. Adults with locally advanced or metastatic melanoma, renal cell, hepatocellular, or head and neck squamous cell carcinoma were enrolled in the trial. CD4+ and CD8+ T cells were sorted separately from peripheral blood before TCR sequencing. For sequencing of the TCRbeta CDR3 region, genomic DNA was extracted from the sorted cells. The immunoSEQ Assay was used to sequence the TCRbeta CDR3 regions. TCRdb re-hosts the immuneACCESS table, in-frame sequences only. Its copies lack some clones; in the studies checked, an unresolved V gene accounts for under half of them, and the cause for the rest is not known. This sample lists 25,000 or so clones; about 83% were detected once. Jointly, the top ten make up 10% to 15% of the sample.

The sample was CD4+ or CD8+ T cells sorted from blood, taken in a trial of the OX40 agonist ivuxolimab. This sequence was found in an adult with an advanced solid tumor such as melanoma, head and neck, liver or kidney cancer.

CDR3 loop: CASSEDSYTGELFF. The DNA sequence is given as TGTGCCAGCAGCGAGGACTCCTACACCGGGGAGCTGTTTTTT. The chain was built from TRBV7-5 and TRBJ2-2; no DNA check was done on the table's D call, TRBD2. TRBV7-5 represents a pseudogene. The CDR3, from cysteine to phenylalanine, totals 14 residues. This entry keeps only the CDR3 DNA: 42 bases, framed from base 1.